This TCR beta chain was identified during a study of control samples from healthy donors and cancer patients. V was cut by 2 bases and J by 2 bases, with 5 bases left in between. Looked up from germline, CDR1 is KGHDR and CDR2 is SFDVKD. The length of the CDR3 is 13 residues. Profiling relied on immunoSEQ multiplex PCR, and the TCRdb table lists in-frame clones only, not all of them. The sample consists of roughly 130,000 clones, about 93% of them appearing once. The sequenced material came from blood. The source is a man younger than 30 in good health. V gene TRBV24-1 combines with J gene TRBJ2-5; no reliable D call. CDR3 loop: CATSDWQQETQYF. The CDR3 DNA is TGTGCCACCAGTGATTGGCAGCAAGAGACCCAGTACTTC.